Below, one T cell receptor (beta chain) is given with its context. Its specificity is not known. The data stem from a study of CXCR3-negative and CXCR3-positive naive CD8 T cells. Study results and limitations: The study found that naive CXCR3-negative and CXCR3-positive cells shared TRBV-TRBJ usage, while memory cells differed. Surface CD5 was comparable between naive subsets; TCR strength was inferred from TRB CDR3 properties. Naive cells with CXCR3 showed TRB CDR3s that were more hydrophobic than those in CXCR3-negative naive cells.

cDNA libraries for TRB were generated by 5' RACE incorporating UMI labels. TCRdb reprocessed the 5' RACE reads, keeping one entry per CDR3 protein, no DNA. This sample's table reports roughly 4,700 distinct CDR3 sequences. This CDR3 spans 15 amino acids. Germline CDR1 reads MNHEY; CDR2 reads SVGAGI. Sequenced: naive CXCR3+ CD8+ T cells from blood. Described subset: CD45RO-CCR7+CD27+CD95- naive CD8+ T cells expressing CXCR3 (TNR3+). This TCR derives from a human donor in good health. Some clones in this sample may be carry-over from other donors' samples. The V and J genes are TRBV6-5 and TRBJ2-2; TCRdb's D call of TRBD1 is untestable without DNA. This CDR3 is CASSYQTGNTGELFF.